This T cell receptor beta chain appears in the sequencing data of a study of T cell clones after liver transplantation. TCRdb's table, derived via immunoSEQ multiplex PCR, lists solely in-frame clones and lacks some. The sample shows 7,000 or so clones, roughly 74% of them seen only once. CDR3 length equals 16 residues. In this sample, this clone turned up once. The sample was CD8+ T cells from blood, taken before liver transplant. The chain combines TRBV21-1 with TRBJ2-1; the table's D call, TRBD2, was not checked against the DNA. TRBV21-1 constitutes a pseudogene. This receptor was identified in a human donor who received a liver transplant. This CDR3 reads CASTNPGRGVYNEQFF. As DNA, the CDR3 is TGTGCCAGCACTAATCCTGGGCGCGGGGTATACAATGAGCAGTTCTTC.